The source of this T cell receptor (beta chain) is a study of blood T cell repertoires in COVID-19. The table came from immunoSEQ multiplex PCR; TCRdb's copy has only in-frame clones and leaves some out. This repertoire shows around 170,000 clones, about 81% found once; its top ten account for roughly 10%. The germline V gene encodes CDR1 MNHNY and CDR2 SVGAGI (reference sequence). V gave up 8 bases and J gave up 5 bases; unmatched junction bases: 4. The CDR3 has 13 amino acids. The sequenced sample consisted of peripheral blood. This clonotype originated in a woman older than 75 with COVID-19, enrolled during active disease. The chain recombines TRBV6-6 with TRBJ2-3; 10 bases align to TRBD2. CDR3 sequence (DNA): TGTGCCAGCGTTGCTAGCGGGGGAGATACGCAGTATTTT. This sequence encodes CASVASGGDTQYF.